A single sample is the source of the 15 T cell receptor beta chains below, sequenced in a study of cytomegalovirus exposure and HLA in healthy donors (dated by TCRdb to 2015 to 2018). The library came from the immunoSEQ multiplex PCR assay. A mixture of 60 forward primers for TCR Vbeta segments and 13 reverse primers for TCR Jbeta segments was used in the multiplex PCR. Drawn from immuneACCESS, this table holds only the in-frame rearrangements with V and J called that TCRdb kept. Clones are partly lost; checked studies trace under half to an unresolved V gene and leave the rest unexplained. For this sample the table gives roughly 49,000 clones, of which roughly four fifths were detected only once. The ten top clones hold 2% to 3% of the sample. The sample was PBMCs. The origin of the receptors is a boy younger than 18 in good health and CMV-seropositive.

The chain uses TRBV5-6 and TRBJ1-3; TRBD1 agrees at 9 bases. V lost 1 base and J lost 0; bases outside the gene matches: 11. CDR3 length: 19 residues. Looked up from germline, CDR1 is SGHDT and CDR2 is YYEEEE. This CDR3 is CASSLSGTGTTSSGNTIYF. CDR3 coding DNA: TGTGCCAGCAGCTTGTCTGGGACAGGGACAACGAGCTCTGGAAACACCATATATTTT.

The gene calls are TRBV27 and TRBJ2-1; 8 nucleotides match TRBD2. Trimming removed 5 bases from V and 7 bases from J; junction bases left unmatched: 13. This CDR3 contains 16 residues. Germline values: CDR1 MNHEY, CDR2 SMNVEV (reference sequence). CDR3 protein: CASSPAGGGLLNEQFF. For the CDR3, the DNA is TGTGCCAGCAGTCCCGCAGGCGGGGGGCTTCTGAATGAGCAGTTCTTC.

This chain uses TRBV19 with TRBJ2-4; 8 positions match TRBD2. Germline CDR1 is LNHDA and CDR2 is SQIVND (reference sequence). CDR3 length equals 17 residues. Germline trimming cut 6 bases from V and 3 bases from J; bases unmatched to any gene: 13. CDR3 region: CASRKLAGPPGKNIQYF. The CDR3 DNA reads TGTGCCAGTAGAAAGTTAGCGGGGCCCCCGGGCAAAAACATTCAGTACTTC.

CDR3 coding DNA: TGTGCCAGCAGCCCCGGACTACAATACTCTGGAAACACCATATATTTT. This gives the protein CASSPGLQYSGNTIYF. The chain joins TRBV7-6 to TRBJ1-3; D ambiguous. V dropped 5 bases and J dropped 0 bases, with 14 bases sitting between them. Per the germline V gene, CDR1 is SGHVS and CDR2 is FNYEAQ. The CDR3 runs 16 residues.

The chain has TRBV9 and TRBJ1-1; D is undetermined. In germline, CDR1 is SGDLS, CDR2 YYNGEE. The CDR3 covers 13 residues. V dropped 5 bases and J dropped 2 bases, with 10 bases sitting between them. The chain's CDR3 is CASSVGSNTEAFF. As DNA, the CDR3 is TGTGCCAGCAGTGTGGGCAGCAACACTGAAGCTTTCTTT.

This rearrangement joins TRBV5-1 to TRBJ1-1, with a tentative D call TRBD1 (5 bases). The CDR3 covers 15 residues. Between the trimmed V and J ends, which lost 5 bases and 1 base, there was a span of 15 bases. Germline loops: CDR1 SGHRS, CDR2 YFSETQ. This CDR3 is CASRDPGYKNTEAFF. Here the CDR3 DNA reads TGCGCCAGCAGGGACCCAGGGTATAAGAACACTGAAGCTTTCTTT.

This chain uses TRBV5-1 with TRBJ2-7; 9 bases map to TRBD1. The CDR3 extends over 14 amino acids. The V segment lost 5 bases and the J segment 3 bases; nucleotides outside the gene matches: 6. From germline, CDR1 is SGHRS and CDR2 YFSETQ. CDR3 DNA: TGCGCCAGCAGTTTCTCGGACAGGGGCTACGAGCAGTACTTC. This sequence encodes CASSFSDRGYEQYF.

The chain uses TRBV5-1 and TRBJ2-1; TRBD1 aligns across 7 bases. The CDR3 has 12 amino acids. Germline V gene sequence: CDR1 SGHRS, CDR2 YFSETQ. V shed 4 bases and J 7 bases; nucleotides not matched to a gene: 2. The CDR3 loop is CASSPTGNEQFF. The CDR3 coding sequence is TGCGCCAGCAGCCCGACAGGGAATGAGCAGTTCTTC.

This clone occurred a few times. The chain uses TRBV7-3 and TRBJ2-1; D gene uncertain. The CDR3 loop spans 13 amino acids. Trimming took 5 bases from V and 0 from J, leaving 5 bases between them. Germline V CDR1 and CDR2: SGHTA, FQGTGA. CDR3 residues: CASSLSSYNEQFF. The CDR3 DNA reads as TGTGCCAGCAGCCTCAGCTCCTACAATGAGCAGTTCTTC.

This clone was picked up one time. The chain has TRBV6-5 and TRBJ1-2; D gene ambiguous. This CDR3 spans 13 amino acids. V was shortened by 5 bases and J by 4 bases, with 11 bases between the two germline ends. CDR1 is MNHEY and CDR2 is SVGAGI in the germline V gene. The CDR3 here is CASSGLTAYGYTF. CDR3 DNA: TGTGCCAGCAGTGGATTGACTGCCTATGGCTACACCTTC.

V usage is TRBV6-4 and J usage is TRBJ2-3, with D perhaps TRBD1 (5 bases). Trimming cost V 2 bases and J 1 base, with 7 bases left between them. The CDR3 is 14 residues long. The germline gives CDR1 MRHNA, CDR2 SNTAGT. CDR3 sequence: CASSDRGGTDTQYF. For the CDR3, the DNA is TGTGCCAGCAGTGACAGGGGTGGCACAGATACGCAGTATTTT.

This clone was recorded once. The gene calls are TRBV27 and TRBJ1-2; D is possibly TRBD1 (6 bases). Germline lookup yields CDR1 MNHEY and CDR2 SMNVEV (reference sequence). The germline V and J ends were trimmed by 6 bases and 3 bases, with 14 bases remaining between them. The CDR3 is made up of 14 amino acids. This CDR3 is CASSPQGPDYGYTF. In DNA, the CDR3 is TGTGCCAGCAGCCCACAGGGCCCGGACTATGGCTACACCTTC.

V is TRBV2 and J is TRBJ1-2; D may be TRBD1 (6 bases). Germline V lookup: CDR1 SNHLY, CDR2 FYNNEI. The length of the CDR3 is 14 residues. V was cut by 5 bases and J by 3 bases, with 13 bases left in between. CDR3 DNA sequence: TGTGCCAGCAGTATCCGACAGGTATACTATGGCTACACCTTC. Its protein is CASSIRQVYYGYTF.

The DNA for the CDR3 is TGTGCCAGCAACATCCCCGGAGGGGTAGAAGCTTTCTTT. It specifies CASNIPGGVEAFF. The rearrangement uses TRBV13 and TRBJ1-1; D is perhaps TRBD1 (5 bases). V dropped 7 bases and J dropped 8 bases, with 17 bases sitting between them. Germline V gene data show CDR1 as PRHDT and CDR2 as FYEKMQ (reference sequence). The CDR3 is 13 amino acids.

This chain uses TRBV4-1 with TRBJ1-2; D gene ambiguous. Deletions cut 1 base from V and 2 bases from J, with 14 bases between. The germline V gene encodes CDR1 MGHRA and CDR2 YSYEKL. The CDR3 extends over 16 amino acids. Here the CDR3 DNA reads TGCGCCAGCAGCCAAGGGGCCCCGCGGGGAAACTATGGCTACACCTTC. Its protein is CASSQGAPRGNYGYTF.